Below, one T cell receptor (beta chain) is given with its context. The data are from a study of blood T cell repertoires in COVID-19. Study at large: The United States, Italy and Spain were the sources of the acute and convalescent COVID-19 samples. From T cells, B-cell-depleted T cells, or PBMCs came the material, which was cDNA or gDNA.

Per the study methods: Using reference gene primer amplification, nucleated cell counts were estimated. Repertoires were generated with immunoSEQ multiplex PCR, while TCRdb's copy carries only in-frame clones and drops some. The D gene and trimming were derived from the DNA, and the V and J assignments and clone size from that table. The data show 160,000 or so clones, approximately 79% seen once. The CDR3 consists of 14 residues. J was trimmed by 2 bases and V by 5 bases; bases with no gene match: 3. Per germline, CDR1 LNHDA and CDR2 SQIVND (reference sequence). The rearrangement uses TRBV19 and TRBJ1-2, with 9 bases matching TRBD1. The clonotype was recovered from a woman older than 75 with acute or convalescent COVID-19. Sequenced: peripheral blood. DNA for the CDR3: TGTGCCAGTAGTTCCGGGACAGGGAACTATGGCTACACCTTC. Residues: CASSSGTGNYGYTF.